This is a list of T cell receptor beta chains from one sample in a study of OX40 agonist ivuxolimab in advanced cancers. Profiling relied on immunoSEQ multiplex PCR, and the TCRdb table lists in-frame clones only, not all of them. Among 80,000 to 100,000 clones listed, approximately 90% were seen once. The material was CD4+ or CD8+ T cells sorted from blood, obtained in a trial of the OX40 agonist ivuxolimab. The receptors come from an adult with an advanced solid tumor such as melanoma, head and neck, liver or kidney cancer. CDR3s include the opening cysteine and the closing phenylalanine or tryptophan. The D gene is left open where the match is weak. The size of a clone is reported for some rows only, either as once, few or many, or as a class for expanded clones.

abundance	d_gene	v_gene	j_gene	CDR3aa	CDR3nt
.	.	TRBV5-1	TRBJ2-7	CASSFVERSDYEQYF	TGCGCCAGCAGCTTTGTAGAGAGGAGTGACTACGAGCAGTACTTC
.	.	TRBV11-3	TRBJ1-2	CASSQNPGMAGYTF	TGTGCCAGCAGCCAAAACCCAGGGATGGCTGGCTACACCTTC
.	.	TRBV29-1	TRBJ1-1	CSAVLEGAFF	TGCAGCGCCGTCTTAGAGGGGGCTTTCTTT
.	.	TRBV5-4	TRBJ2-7	CASSYGRGTYEQYF	TGTGCCAGCAGCTACGGCAGGGGTACTTACGAGCAGTACTTC
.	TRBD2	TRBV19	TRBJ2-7	CACPPAAGTSGGEPYEQYF	TGTGCCTGCCCACCGGCGGCAGGGACTAGCGGGGGGGAGCCCTACGAGCAGTACTTC
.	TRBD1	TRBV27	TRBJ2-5	CASSSTGVGETQYF	TGTGCCAGCAGTTCTACAGGGGTCGGAGAGACCCAGTACTTC
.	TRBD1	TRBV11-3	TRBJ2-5	CASSSGGRETQYF	TGTGCCAGCAGCTCAGGGGGTAGGGAGACCCAGTACTTC
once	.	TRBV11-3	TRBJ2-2	CASSLDLKVDSELFF	TGTGCCAGCAGCTTAGATCTGAAAGTCGACTCGGAGCTGTTTTTT
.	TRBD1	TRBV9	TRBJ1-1	CASSSGTGGVSRKNTEAFF	TGTGCCAGCAGCTCCGGGACAGGGGGGGTGTCCCGAAAGAACACTGAAGCTTTCTTT
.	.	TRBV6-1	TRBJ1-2	CASRDLVTPTGYTF	TGTGCCAGCAGAGACTTGGTTACCCCCACTGGCTACACCTTC
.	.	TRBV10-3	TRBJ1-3	CAIKENSGNTIYF	TGTGCCATCAAAGAAAACTCTGGAAACACCATATATTTT
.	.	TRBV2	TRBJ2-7	CASSELEVGQYF	TGTGCCAGCAGTGAACTTGAGGTTGGGCAGTACTTC
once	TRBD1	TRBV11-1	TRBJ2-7	CASSFDRALSEYEQYF	TGTGCCAGCAGCTTCGACAGGGCGCTTTCTGAGTACGAGCAGTACTTC
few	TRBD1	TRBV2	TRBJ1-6	CASSPYRGGNSPLHF	TGTGCCAGCAGCCCATACAGGGGAGGTAATTCACCCCTCCACTTT
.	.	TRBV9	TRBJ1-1	CASSVGPFGINTEAFF	TGTGCCAGCAGCGTAGGGCCGTTTGGAATCAACACTGAAGCTTTCTTT
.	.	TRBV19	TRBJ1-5	CASSIPGVGNQPQHF	TGTGCCAGTAGTATTCCAGGGGTCGGCAATCAGCCCCAGCATTTT
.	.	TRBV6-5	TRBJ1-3	CASSPDANSGNTIYF	TGTGCCAGCAGTCCGGACGCCAACTCTGGAAACACCATATATTTT
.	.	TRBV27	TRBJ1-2	CASRNPGGYGYTF	TGTGCCAGCAGGAATCCGGGAGGCTATGGCTACACCTTC
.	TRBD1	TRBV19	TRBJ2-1	CASTADRDGEQFF	TGTGCCAGTACCGCTGACAGGGATGGCGAGCAGTTCTTC
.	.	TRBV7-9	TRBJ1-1	CASSLSNRAPEAFF	TGTGCCAGCAGCTTAAGCAACAGGGCCCCAGAAGCTTTCTTT
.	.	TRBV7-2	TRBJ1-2	CASSLAMTPTYGYTF	TGTGCCAGCAGCTTAGCGATGACACCCACCTATGGCTACACCTTC
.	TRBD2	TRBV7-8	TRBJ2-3	CASSGGTNTDTQYF	TGTGCCAGCAGTGGCGGGACTAACACAGATACGCAGTATTTT
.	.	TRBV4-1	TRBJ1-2	CASSPQGINYGYTF	TGCGCCAGCAGCCCTCAGGGGATTAACTATGGCTACACCTTC
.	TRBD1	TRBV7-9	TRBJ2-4	CASSLVTGENIQYF	TGTGCCAGCAGCTTGGTAACAGGGGAAAACATTCAGTACTTC
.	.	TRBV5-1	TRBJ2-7	CASSLQGRPNEQYF	TGCGCCAGCAGCTTGCAGGGGCGCCCCAACGAGCAGTACTTC
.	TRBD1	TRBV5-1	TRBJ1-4	CASSLAGTGGSTRDEKLFF	TGCGCCAGCAGCTTGGCAGGGACAGGGGGCTCAACGCGAGACGAAAAACTGTTTTTT